This TCR beta chain stems from a study of cytomegalovirus exposure and HLA in healthy donors. Findings and caveats of the study: Rarity held for most TCR sequences, but there were some public TCRs that occurred in many donors.

Produced via immunoSEQ multiplex PCR; TCRdb's table is partial and in-frame only. The table shows some 140,000 clones, with approximately 87% occurring only once. Germline CDR1 and CDR2: MDHEN and SYDVKM. The CDR3 contains 12 residues. Trimming left V 10 bases short and J 5 bases short, with 11 bases between. A word on this clone: The antigen is undetermined.

Specimen: PBMCs. The TCR sequence derives from a man between 18 and 29 years old in good health and CMV-seronegative. The genes are TRBV28 and TRBJ1-4; D uncertain. CDR3 sequence reads: CATRGLNEKLFF. The DNA of the CDR3 is TGTGCCACCCGCGGTTTGAATGAAAAACTGTTTTTT.